This TCR beta chain originates from a study of T cell responses to AZD1222 COVID-19 vaccine. The CDR3 covers 15 residues. V was clipped by 6 bases and J by 3 bases, with 12 bases between them. Per the germline V gene, CDR1 is MNHEY and CDR2 is SVGEGT. General study points: Close to half of all spike-specific TCRs reportedly target regions of the variants that are unmutated. Baseline seropositives among AZD1222 recipients totaled only five to seven. Once two AZD1222 doses were given, Spike-specific TCR breadth and depth went up.

Sequencing was performed with immunoSEQ multiplex PCR; in TCRdb, only in-frame clones are kept and a portion is missing. In the table there are about 130,000 clones, 88% of which are singletons. Concerning this clone: Its specificity is unknown.

The chain joins TRBV6-2 or TRBV6-3 to TRBJ2-6; unclear D gene. The sequencing here drew on peripheral blood, taken on day 0 of AZD1222 vaccination. The TCR originated in an adult in good health. This CDR3 reads CASSSPRDGANVLTF. Here the CDR3 DNA reads TGTGCCAGCAGCTCCCCCCGAGATGGGGCCAACGTCCTGACTTTC.